Listed below are T cell receptor beta chains from one sample, sequenced in a study of T cells expressing NK-cell markers. TCRdb reprocessed the 5' RACE reads and stores each CDR3 protein as one record, lacking DNA. The sample holds about 260,000 distinct CDR3 sequences. Specimen: blood T cells: a sorted CD56 or NKG2C T cell subset, CD4+ or CD8+ T cells, or bulk PBMC T cells (not recorded which). These receptors were taken from a man younger than 30 in good health. CDR3s include the opening cysteine and the closing phenylalanine or tryptophan.

>TRBV25-1|TRBJ2-7
CASNSGYEQYF
>TRBV11-3|TRBJ2-7
CASSPSGLYEQYF
>TRBV20-1|TRBJ2-7
CSARGMTGTTYEQYF
>TRBV6-1|TRBJ1-1
CASNRGWTEAFF
>TRBV20-1|TRBJ2-3
CSAPPRARTDTQYF
>TRBV29-1|TRBJ2-7
CSASGTVSYEQYF
>TRBV28|TRBJ2-2
CASSPLGPGELFF
>TRBV12-3/TRBV12-4|TRBJ2-7
CASGEGAFPYEQYF
>TRBV9|TRBJ2-1
CASTPVAGGRMNEQFF
>TRBV7-9|TRBJ1-1
CASSRTASGAFF
>TRBV5-6|TRBJ2-4
CASSRGTSGREGNIQYF
>TRBV11-2|TRBJ2-2
CVSSPPATPLGELFF